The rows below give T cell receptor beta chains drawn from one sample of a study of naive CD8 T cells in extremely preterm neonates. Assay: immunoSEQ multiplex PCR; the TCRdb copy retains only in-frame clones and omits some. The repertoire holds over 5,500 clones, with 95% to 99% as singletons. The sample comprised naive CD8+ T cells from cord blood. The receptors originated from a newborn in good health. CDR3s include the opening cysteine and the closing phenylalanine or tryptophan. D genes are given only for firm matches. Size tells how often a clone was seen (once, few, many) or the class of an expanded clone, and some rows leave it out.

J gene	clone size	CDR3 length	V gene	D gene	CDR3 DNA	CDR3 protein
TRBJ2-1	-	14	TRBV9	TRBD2	TGTGCCAGCAGCGTAGGGACTAGCGACAATGAGCAGTTCTTC	CASSVGTSDNEQFF
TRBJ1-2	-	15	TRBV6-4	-	TGTGCCAGCCATATGATCGCCCCCAGGCACTATGGCTACACCTTC	CASHMIAPRHYGYTF
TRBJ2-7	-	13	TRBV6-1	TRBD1	TGTGCCAGCCCCGGGACAGGGATCAACGAGCAGTACTTC	CASPGTGINEQYF
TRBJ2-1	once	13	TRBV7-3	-	TGTGCCAGCAGCTTAAAGGTACAGGGTGAGCAGTTCTTC	CASSLKVQGEQFF
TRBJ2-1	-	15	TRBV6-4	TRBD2	TGTGCCAGCAGTGAGTCGGGGGGGGCCTACAATGAGCAGTTCTTC	CASSESGGAYNEQFF
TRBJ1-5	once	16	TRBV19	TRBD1	TGTGCCAGTTGTACCGGGACAGGCCCCTTTAATCAGCCCCAGCATTTT	CASCTGTGPFNQPQHF
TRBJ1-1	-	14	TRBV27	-	TGTGCCAGCAGGTCTATCGGAGGAGGCACTGAAGCTTTCTTT	CASRSIGGGTEAFF
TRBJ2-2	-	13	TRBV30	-	TGTGCCTGGAGTGCCTTAAACACCGGGGAGCTGTTTTTT	CAWSALNTGELFF
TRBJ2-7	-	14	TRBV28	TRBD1	TGTGCCAGCAGTTTTCCGGGACAGGGCTACGAGCAGTACTTC	CASSFPGQGYEQYF
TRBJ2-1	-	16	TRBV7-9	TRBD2	TGTGCCAGCAGTCGACTAGCGGGAGGACCAGAGAATGAGCAGTTCTTC	CASSRLAGGPENEQFF
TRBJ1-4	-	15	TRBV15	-	TGTGCCACCAGCAGAGTCAGGGGACCAAATGAAAAACTGTTTTTT	CATSRVRGPNEKLFF
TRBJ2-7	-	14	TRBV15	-	TGTGCCACCAGCAGAGGGGGGGAAGTCTACGAGCAGTACTTC	CATSRGGEVYEQYF
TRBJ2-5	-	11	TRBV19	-	TGTGCCAGTAGCGGGGAAGAGACCCAGTACTTC	CASSGEETQYF
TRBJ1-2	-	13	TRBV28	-	TGTGCCAGCAGGACTGACGGGTGGAATGGCTACACCTTC	CASRTDGWNGYTF
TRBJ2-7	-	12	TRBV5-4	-	TGTGCCAGCAGCTTGGGGCTTAACGAGCAGTACTTC	CASSLGLNEQYF
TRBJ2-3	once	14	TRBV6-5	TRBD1	TGTGCCAGCAGTTGGACAGGGTCATGGGATACGCAGTATTTT	CASSWTGSWDTQYF
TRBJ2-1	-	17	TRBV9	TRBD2	TGTGCCAGCAGCGTAACCGGGGGGGCCACCCGTTACAATGAGCAGTTCTTC	CASSVTGGATRYNEQFF
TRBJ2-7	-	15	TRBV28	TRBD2	TGTGCCAGCAGTTTCACGGGACTACCCTCCTACGAGCAGTACTTC	CASSFTGLPSYEQYF
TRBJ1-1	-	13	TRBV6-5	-	TGTGCCAGCAGTTCAGGGGCAAACACTGAAGCTTTCTTT	CASSSGANTEAFF
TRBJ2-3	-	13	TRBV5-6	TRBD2	TGTGCCAGCAGCCTACTAGCGGGAGATACGCAGTATTTT	CASSLLAGDTQYF
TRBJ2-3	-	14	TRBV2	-	TGTGCCAGCACCAGACGGACTAGCACAGATACGCAGTATTTT	CASTRRTSTDTQYF
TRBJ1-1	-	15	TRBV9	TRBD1	TGTGCCAGCAGCGCTCCGGGACAGGGGGCACCTGAAGCTTTCTTT	CASSAPGQGAPEAFF
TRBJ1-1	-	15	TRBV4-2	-	TGTGCCAGCAGCCCCCCCGCAGGGGACCACACTGAAGCTTTCTTT	CASSPPAGDHTEAFF
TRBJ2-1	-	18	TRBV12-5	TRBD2	TGTGCTAGTGGTTTCCAATCCCTGACTAGCGGGAGCCGCAATGAGCAGTTCTTC	CASGFQSLTSGSRNEQFF
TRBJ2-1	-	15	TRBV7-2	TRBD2	TGTGCCAGCAGCCCATCAGGGACTAGTACCGATGAGCAGTTCTTC	CASSPSGTSTDEQFF
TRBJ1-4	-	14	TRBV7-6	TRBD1	TGTGCCAGCAGCTCGACAGGGGGAGGAGAAAAACTGTTTTTT	CASSSTGGGEKLFF
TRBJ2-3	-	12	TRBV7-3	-	TGTGCCAGCAGCCTAAGCACAGATACGCAGTATTTT	CASSLSTDTQYF
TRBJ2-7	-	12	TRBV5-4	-	TGTGCCAGCAGCCACTCTCCCTACGAGCAGTACTTC	CASSHSPYEQYF
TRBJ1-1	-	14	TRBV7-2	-	TGTGCCAGCAGCTCGGGACTCATGAACACTGAAGCTTTCTTT	CASSSGLMNTEAFF
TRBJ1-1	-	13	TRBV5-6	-	TGTGCCAGCAGCTCGGTCGCCAACACTGAAGCTTTCTTT	CASSSVANTEAFF
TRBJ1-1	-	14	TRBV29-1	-	TGCAGCGTTGATCCGCGGGATATGAACACTGAAGCTTTCTTT	CSVDPRDMNTEAFF
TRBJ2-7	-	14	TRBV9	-	TGTGCCAGCAGCCTGGACAGTCTCTCCTACGAGCAGTACTTC	CASSLDSLSYEQYF
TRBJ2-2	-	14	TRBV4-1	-	TGCGCCAGCAGCCAAGGACTAGACACCGGGGAGCTGTTTTTT	CASSQGLDTGELFF
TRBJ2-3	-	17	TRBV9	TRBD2	TGTGCCAGCAGCGTACCTGGACTAGCGGGGCCCACAGATACGCAGTATTTT	CASSVPGLAGPTDTQYF
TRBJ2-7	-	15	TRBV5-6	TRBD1	TGTGCCAGCAGCTCGACCGGGACAGGGTTCTACGAGCAGTACTTC	CASSSTGTGFYEQYF
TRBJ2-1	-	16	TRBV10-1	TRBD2	TGCGCCAGCAGTGAACTAGCGGGCCTCTCCTACAATGAGCAGTTCTTC	CASSELAGLSYNEQFF
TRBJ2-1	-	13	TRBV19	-	TGTGCCAGTAGTATGGAGGCCTACAATGAGCAGTTCTTC	CASSMEAYNEQFF
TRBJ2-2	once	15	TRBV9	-	TGTGCCAGCAGCGTTTCAGGGGTGGGGACCGGGGAGCTGTTTTTT	CASSVSGVGTGELFF
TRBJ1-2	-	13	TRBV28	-	TGTGCCAGCAGTTTCACGGGAAACTATGGCTACACCTTC	CASSFTGNYGYTF
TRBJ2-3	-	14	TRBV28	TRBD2	TGTGCCAGCAGTTTCGCGGGGGACACAGATACGCAGTATTTT	CASSFAGDTDTQYF
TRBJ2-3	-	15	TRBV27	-	TGTGCCAGCAGCCCCCATCGGGGTGGGACAGATACGCAGTATTTT	CASSPHRGGTDTQYF
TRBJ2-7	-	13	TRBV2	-	TGTGCCAGCAGGGGGGGTAGCGAGCACGAGCAGTACTTC	CASRGGSEHEQYF
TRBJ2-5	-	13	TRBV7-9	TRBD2	TGTGCCAGCAGCTTTGGGGGGGAAGAGACCCAGTACTTC	CASSFGGEETQYF
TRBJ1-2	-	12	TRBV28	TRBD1	TGTGCCAGCAGGACGACAGGGTATGGCTACACCTTC	CASRTTGYGYTF
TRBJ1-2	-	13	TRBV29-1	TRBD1	TGCAGCGTTGAAGAGCCGACAGGGGTCGGCTACACCTTC	CSVEEPTGVGYTF
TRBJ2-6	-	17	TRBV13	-	TGTGCCAGCAGCTTAGGCGAGAGTCTCTCTGGGGCCAACGTCCTGACTTTC	CASSLGESLSGANVLTF
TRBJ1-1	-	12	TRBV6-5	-	TGTGCCAGCAGTTATGGGCAGGGGGAAGCTTTCTTT	CASSYGQGEAFF
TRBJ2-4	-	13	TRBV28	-	TGTGCCAGCAGTTTCAGGGCCAAAAACATTCAGTACTTC	CASSFRAKNIQYF
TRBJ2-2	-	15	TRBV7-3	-	TGTGCCAGCAGCTTAGAATATAGCGACACCGGGGAGCTGTTTTTT	CASSLEYSDTGELFF
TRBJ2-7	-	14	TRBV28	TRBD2	TGTGCCAGCAGTTTGGGACTAGCGGCCTACGAGCAGTACTTC	CASSLGLAAYEQYF
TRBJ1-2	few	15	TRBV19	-	TGTGCCAGTAGTATTTCGGCGGGGCTCGTTAATGGCTACACCTTC	CASSISAGLVNGYTF
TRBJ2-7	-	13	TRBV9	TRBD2	TGTGCCAGCAGCGGGACTAGCGGGAGCGAGCAGTACTTC	CASSGTSGSEQYF
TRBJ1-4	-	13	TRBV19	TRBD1	TGTGCCAGTAGTTACGGGACAGGGGCAAAACTGTTTTTT	CASSYGTGAKLFF
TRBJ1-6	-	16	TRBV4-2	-	TGTGCCAGCAGCCAAGAGCGGGGGTCCTATAATTCACCCCTCCACTTT	CASSQERGSYNSPLHF
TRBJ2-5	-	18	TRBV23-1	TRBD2	TGCGCCAGCAGTCAATCATACTTTAAGCGGGAGGGCCCGGAGACCCAGTACTTC	CASSQSYFKREGPETQYF
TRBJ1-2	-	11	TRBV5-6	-	TGTGCCAGCAGCTTGCAGGGTGGCTACACCTTC	CASSLQGGYTF
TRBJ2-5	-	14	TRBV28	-	TGTGCCAGCAGTTTCTCAACGGGCCAAGAGACCCAGTACTTC	CASSFSTGQETQYF
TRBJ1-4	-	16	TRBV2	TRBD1	TGTGCCAGCAGTGAAGCCAATGCCGGGACAGGGGAAAAACTGTTTTTT	CASSEANAGTGEKLFF
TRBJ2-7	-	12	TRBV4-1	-	TGCGCCAGCAGCCAAGACCAGGGCGAGCAGTACTTC	CASSQDQGEQYF
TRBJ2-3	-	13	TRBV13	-	TGTGCCAGCAGCTTGGGGCAGGGAGATACGCAGTATTTT	CASSLGQGDTQYF